This is a list of T cell receptor beta chains from one sample in a study of identical twins. TCRdb reprocessed the 5' RACE reads via MiXCR and lists one record per CDR3 protein. The sample holds roughly 230,000 distinct CDR3 sequences; about 8% are singletons and the top ten take less than 4%. The sample was also reused in another study, on yellow fever vaccine responses in identical twins.

Sequenced: CD8+ T cells sorted from blood. These receptors all stem from a young woman in good health. Each CDR3 is given with its conserved first and last residue. A D gene is named only where the DNA matches it firmly. Only part of the rows carry a size: once, few, many, or a class if the clone is expanded.

v_gene	d_gene	abundance	j_gene	CDR3aa	CDR3nt
TRBV10-3	.	few	TRBJ2-1	CAISEGAQGTYNEQFF	TGTGCCATCAGTGAGGGTGCACAGGGCACCTACAATGAGCAGTTCTTC
TRBV2	.	.	TRBJ2-1	CASSESHLNEQFF	TGTGCCAGCAGTGAATCGCATCTCAATGAGCAGTTCTTC
TRBV11-2	.	few	TRBJ2-5	CASSQVGGGRLETQYF	TGTGCCAGCAGTCAAGTGGGTGGTGGCCGCCTAGAGACCCAGTACTTC
TRBV9	TRBD2	few	TRBJ2-3	CASSVPSTAVPASGGTDTQYF	TGTGCCAGCAGCGTCCCTTCGACAGCAGTCCCAGCTAGCGGGGGCACAGATACGCAGTATTTT
TRBV3-1	.	few	TRBJ2-5	CASSQEVRVQETQYF	TGTGCCAGCAGCCAAGAGGTCAGGGTACAAGAGACCCAGTACTTC
TRBV27	.	many	TRBJ2-1	CASSLYRVIDEQFF	TGTGCCAGCAGTTTATATAGGGTTATCGATGAGCAGTTCTTC
TRBV10-3	.	few	TRBJ1-1	CAISGAGSNTEAFF	TGTGCCATCAGCGGGGCAGGGTCGAACACTGAAGCTTTCTTT
TRBV20-1	.	.	TRBJ2-3	CSARRRSSTDTQYF	TGCAGTGCTAGGCGGAGGTCCAGCACAGATACGCAGTATTTT
TRBV20-1	TRBD1	.	TRBJ2-7	CSARSLGQGSYEQYF	TGCAGTGCTAGGTCATTGGGACAGGGTTCCTACGAGCAGTACTTC
TRBV27	.	many	TRBJ1-2	CASRPTGLGGYTF	TGTGCCAGCAGACCAACAGGGTTGGGTGGCTACACCTTC
TRBV6-1	.	.	TRBJ2-1	CASSPTSSYNEQFF	TGTGCCAGCAGTCCCACCTCCTCCTACAATGAGCAGTTCTTC
TRBV4-2	.	many	TRBJ2-7	CASSQVTGSDYEQYF	TGTGCCAGCAGCCAAGTAACGGGTTCCGACTACGAGCAGTACTTC
TRBV7-9	.	few	TRBJ2-4	CASSSTQDVAKNIQYF	TGTGCCAGCAGCTCCACGCAAGATGTAGCCAAAAACATTCAGTACTTC
TRBV30	.	few	TRBJ1-6	CAWTRVDLNSPLHF	TGTGCCTGGACCAGGGTGGACCTTAATTCACCCCTCCACTTT
TRBV14	.	many	TRBJ2-7	CASSAWTGEQYF	TGTGCCAGCAGTGCATGGACGGGGGAGCAGTACTTC
TRBV7-8	.	few	TRBJ2-1	CASSLDAGDIYNEQFF	TGTGCCAGCAGCTTAGACGCGGGGGACATCTACAATGAGCAGTTCTTC
TRBV27	TRBD1	.	TRBJ2-7	CASSTRTGLYEQYF	TGTGCCAGCAGTACACGGACAGGCCTCTACGAGCAGTACTTC
TRBV2	.	.	TRBJ2-3	CASTRSTDTQYF	TGTGCCAGCACGAGAAGCACAGATACGCAGTATTTT
TRBV7-2	.	few	TRBJ2-7	CASSFRVHEQYF	TGTGCCAGCAGCTTCCGGGTCCACGAGCAGTACTTC
TRBV6-2/TRBV6-3	TRBD1	.	TRBJ2-7	CASSGTADSYEQYF	TGTGCCAGCAGCGGGACAGCTGACTCCTACGAGCAGTACTTC
TRBV12-3/TRBV12-4	TRBD2	many	TRBJ2-1	CASSFLSGGSVSEQFF	TGTGCCAGCAGTTTTTTGAGCGGGGGGTCTGTCAGTGAGCAGTTCTTC
TRBV15	.	many	TRBJ2-2	CATSFGEDTGELFF	TGTGCCACCAGCTTCGGTGAGGACACCGGGGAGCTGTTTTTT
TRBV7-7	.	.	TRBJ2-1	CASSLWVDSSYNEQFF	TGTGCTAGCAGCTTATGGGTGGATAGCTCCTACAATGAGCAGTTCTTC
TRBV7-9	.	few	TRBJ2-1	CASSPPSDPEQFF	TGTGCCAGCAGCCCACCTTCGGACCCTGAGCAGTTCTTC
TRBV5-1	TRBD1	many	TRBJ1-1	CASSVQGDRLEAFF	TGCGCCAGCAGCGTTCAGGGGGATAGGTTAGAAGCTTTCTTT
TRBV3-1	TRBD1	many	TRBJ2-3	CASSFTEGAVDTQYF	TGTGCCAGCAGCTTTACTGAGGGGGCCGTGGATACGCAGTATTTT